Listed below are T cell receptor beta chains from one sample, sequenced in a study of cytomegalovirus exposure and HLA in healthy donors. TCRdb keeps only in-frame clones here, not all; method: immunoSEQ multiplex PCR. Here the sample spans roughly 130,000 clones, over 60% being singletons. The sequenced sample was PBMCs. The source of these receptors is a man aged 18 to 30 in good health and CMV-seronegative. CDR3s leave out the opening cysteine and the closing phenylalanine or tryptophan. Fields, in order: V gene, J gene, CDR3 protein.

TRBV5-1	TRBJ2-2	ASSLSAGINTGELF
TRBV6-1	TRBJ1-2	ASSPGHNYGYT
TRBV6-5	TRBJ2-1	ASSLGTSGVNEQF
TRBV19	TRBJ2-3	ASSRDRSTDTQY
TRBV9	TRBJ2-1	ASSSDFGNEQF
TRBV4-3	TRBJ2-2	ASSQAEPLAGVAGELF
TRBV15	TRBJ1-1	ATSRGVGQGFTEAF
TRBV5-1	TRBJ1-6	ASSPEEVRSPLH
TRBV5-8	TRBJ1-4	ASSLPFPGTATNEKLF
TRBV7-9	TRBJ2-7	SSGRDEQY
TRBV6-5	TRBJ1-1	ASGRTTNTEAF
TRBV7-9	TRBJ2-3	ASSPLSGSSTDTQY
TRBV30	TRBJ2-7	AWAPDRGLEQY
TRBV6-4	TRBJ2-7	ASSDLIGGEQY
TRBV11-2	TRBJ2-1	ASSLIGGSYNEQF
TRBV6-5	TRBJ1-4	ASSRLQGSNEKLF
TRBV6-1	TRBJ2-1	ASSVLSGSSYNEQF
TRBV9	TRBJ1-1	ASSARPTQNTEAF
TRBV27	TRBJ1-4	ASSLKGTGGEKLF
TRBV27	TRBJ1-1	ASSPWSGGTEAF
TRBV7-2	TRBJ2-6	ASSARQGAGANVLT
TRBV6-1	TRBJ1-2	ASSEPRGGYT
TRBV6-1	TRBJ2-3	ASSGRAFDTQY
TRBV30	-	AWSLENRASSYEQY
TRBV28	TRBJ1-2	ASSFGTGFGYT
TRBV5-1	TRBJ2-2	ASSFKSGRHTGELF
TRBV11-2	TRBJ2-7	ASSGTTGGASRYEQY
TRBV5-1	TRBJ2-2	PSSPGTINTGELF
TRBV5-5	TRBJ2-1	ASSLESRVLQF
TRBV7-9	TRBJ2-7	ASSLGTGYEQY
TRBV6-6	TRBJ1-4	ASTIHTTATNEKLF
TRBV6-1	TRBJ2-7	ASSEGQAYPYEQY
TRBV27	TRBJ2-5	ASKTGGGKTQY
TRBV30	TRBJ2-1	ACTGNEQF
TRBV15	TRBJ2-5	ATSNPLRDKKTQY
TRBV5-6	TRBJ1-3	ASSLGSLSGNTIY
TRBV5-1	TRBJ2-7	ASSLGRVIDEQY
TRBV6-5	TRBJ2-7	ASSSSAAGYYEQY
TRBV7-2	TRBJ2-5	ASSFSGVRGETQY
TRBV19	TRBJ2-3	ASSIDRQSTDTQY
TRBV27	TRBJ1-1	ASSFMGIGQGGTEAF
TRBV7-9	TRBJ1-2	ASNLDFGGYGYT
TRBV30	TRBJ2-7	AWGDRGKGEQY
TRBV7-6	TRBJ2-3	ASSLSGGRPDTQY
TRBV7-6	TRBJ2-7	ASSLEAQGSYEQY
TRBV28	TRBJ1-3	ASSSGGNTIY
TRBV19	TRBJ2-5	ASSASDRGETQY
TRBV6-1	TRBJ1-1	ASSRPGQGSSEAF
TRBV6-5	TRBJ2-4	ASSYTAGAKNIQY
TRBV5-4	TRBJ1-2	ASSFWDRGLTNYGYT
TRBV5-1	TRBJ1-2	ASSWPGTDKYGYT
TRBV5-1	TRBJ2-2	ASSRGLGGDTGELF
TRBV5-1	TRBJ2-7	ASEGGGGINGPYEQY